The 22 T cell receptor beta chains presented below share a single source sample, sequenced in a study of blood T cell repertoires in COVID-19. Measured with immunoSEQ multiplex PCR; TCRdb has only the in-frame clones, and not every one. The sample has over 200,000 clones, more than 80% seen once; the top ten hold approximately 2.4%. The sample comprised peripheral blood. These receptors came from a young man with COVID-19, enrolled during active disease.

V usage is TRBV5-4 and J usage is TRBJ1-6; D remains ambiguous. The CDR3 extends over 17 amino acids. Germline V gene data show CDR1 as SGHNT and CDR2 as YYREEE (reference sequence). The germline V and J ends were trimmed by 1 base and 6 bases, with 17 bases remaining between them. The CDR3 DNA sequence: TGTGCCAGCAGCTTGACCAGGAAGAGTGTGGGTAATTCACCCCTCCACTTT. Its protein product is CASSLTRKSVGNSPLHF.

The chain couples TRBV24-1 to TRBJ2-5; D may be TRBD1 (6 bases). The length of the CDR3 is 12 residues. Trimming removed 6 bases at V and 7 bases at J, with 11 bases between. Per germline, CDR1 KGHDR and CDR2 SFDVKD. CDR3 coding DNA: TGTGCCACCAGTCAGGGGTACGGGACCCAGTACTTC. As protein: CATSQGYGTQYF.

V and J are TRBV28 and TRBJ2-7, with 7 bases that match TRBD1. CDR3 length equals 14 residues. Germline assignment: CDR1 MDHEN and CDR2 SYDVKM. V lost 7 bases and J lost 3; bases outside the gene matches: 9. The CDR3 sequence: CASNRGQDDYEQYF. The CDR3 region has the DNA TGTGCCAGCAACCGAGGACAGGACGACTACGAGCAGTACTTC.

In DNA, the CDR3 is TGTGCCAGTAGTATCAGGGACAGCTATGGCTACACCTTC. Its protein is CASSIRDSYGYTF. The chain employs TRBV19 and TRBJ1-2, with TRBD1 identical over 7 bases. The CDR3 is made up of 13 amino acids. The germline gives CDR1 LNHDA, CDR2 SQIVND (reference sequence). Losses at the gene ends were 3 bases for V and 4 bases for J; bases not matched to a gene: 2.

The V and J genes are TRBV5-4 and TRBJ1-2; D not certain. V was trimmed by 0 bases and J by 0 bases, leaving 9 bases between them. The CDR3 is made up of 15 amino acids. CDR1 and CDR2 (germline): SGHNT, YYREEE (reference sequence). CDR3 loop: CASSLAGLANYGYTF. The CDR3 DNA is TGTGCCAGCAGCTTGGCGGGGTTAGCTAACTATGGCTACACCTTC.

The chain is built from TRBV6-5 and TRBJ2-7; TRBD1 is a possible D gene (5 bases). The germline gives CDR1 MNHEY, CDR2 SVGAGI. The CDR3 sequence is 14 residues long. Trimming took off 6 bases at V and 2 bases at J, with 14 bases between the two ends. CDR3 in DNA: TGTGCCAGCAGCTACAACCAGGGCACCTACGAGCAGTACTTC. This gives the protein CASSYNQGTYEQYF.

The chain uses TRBV11-3 and TRBJ2-7; a possible D gene is TRBD2 (7 bases). Germline lookup yields CDR1 SGHNT and CDR2 YENEEA. This CDR3 has 14 residues. V lost 4 bases and J lost 7, with 17 bases in between. DNA for the CDR3: TGTGCCAGCAGCTCCCGGAGGGGGGGCGGAGAGCAGTACTTC. It specifies CASSSRRGGGEQYF.

The chain couples TRBV7-9 to TRBJ2-7, with TRBD1 identical over 10 bases. Trimming at V came to 7 bases and at J to 5 bases, leaving 8 bases not matched to a gene. The CDR3 is 14 residues long. Germline values: CDR1 SEHNR, CDR2 FQNEAQ (reference sequence). In nucleotides, the CDR3 is TGTGCCAGCAACAGGGGGACAGGGGTCCACGAGCAGTACTTC. Amino acid sequence: CASNRGTGVHEQYF.

This chain uses TRBV3-1 (or the pseudogene TRBV3-2) with TRBJ1-6; D gene unclear. This CDR3 has 15 amino acids. V gave up 1 base and J gave up 9 bases, with 13 bases separating them. Germline V gene data show CDR1 as LGHDT and CDR2 as YNNKEL (reference sequence). The CDR3: CASSQAGGFVSPLHF. The DNA for the CDR3 is TGTGCCAGCAGCCAAGCGGGAGGCTTCGTTTCACCCCTCCACTTT.

CDR3 amino acids: CASSYGGRATDTQYF. The CDR3 DNA reads TGTGCCAGCAGTTACGGCGGGAGGGCTACAGATACGCAGTATTTT. This chain joins TRBV5-6 and TRBJ2-3; TRBD2 matches 9 bases. Germline-derived CDR1 and CDR2 are SGHDT and YYEEEE. V shed 5 bases and J 3 bases; nucleotides not matched to a gene: 7. This CDR3 is 15 amino acids long.

The V call is TRBV7-9, the J call TRBJ2-7; 9 bases match TRBD2. CDR1 is SEHNR and CDR2 is FQNEAQ in the germline V gene (reference sequence). The ends lost 0 bases at V and 3 bases at J; junction bases unmatched: 3. The CDR3 has 15 amino acids. The CDR3 spells CASSLASSGSYEQYF. In DNA, the CDR3 is TGTGCCAGCAGCTTAGCGAGTAGCGGGAGCTACGAGCAGTACTTC.

As concerns this clone: Germline and junction disagree at one end, which may indicate a read error. This chain uses TRBV28 with TRBJ2-7, with TRBD1 identical over 9 bases. From germline, CDR1 is MDHEN and CDR2 SYDVKM. This CDR3 is built from 15 residues. The CDR3 nucleotides are TGTGCCAGCAGTCCGTCCACAGGGGGCTCCAACGAGCAGTACTTC. Translated, it gives CASSPSTGGSNEQYF.

The rearrangement uses TRBV29-1 and TRBJ1-1; D unclear. V was clipped by 4 bases and J by 0 bases, with 9 bases between them. This CDR3 spans 13 amino acids. CDR1 is SQVTM and CDR2 is ANQGSEA in the germline V gene. The CDR3 sequence is CSVVVVLNTEAFF. CDR3 DNA: TGCAGCGTTGTCGTAGTCTTGAACACTGAAGCTTTCTTT.

V gene TRBV19 combines with J gene TRBJ1-2; D gene ambiguous. The CDR3 covers 13 residues. Germline V gene data show CDR1 as LNHDA and CDR2 as SQIVND (reference sequence). Deletions cut 3 bases from V and 5 bases from J, with 10 bases between. In DNA form, the CDR3 reads TGTGCCAGTAGTATGAGTGGAGAATATGGCTACACCTTC. Translating gives CASSMSGEYGYTF.

CDR3 in amino acids: CASSSTGRQPQHF. CDR3 sequence (DNA): TGTGCCAGCAGCTCCACGGGGAGGCAGCCCCAGCATTTT. The chain uses TRBV11-2 and TRBJ1-5; D not resolved. The CDR3 has 13 residues. V lost 4 bases to trimming and J lost 7 bases, with 11 bases between them. Germline assignment: CDR1 SGHAT and CDR2 FQNNGV.

The chain joins TRBV7-3 to TRBJ1-1; D is unclear. CDR3 length equals 14 residues. The ends were cut back, 4 bases at V and 4 bases at J, with 13 bases in the middle. The germline V gene encodes CDR1 SGHTA and CDR2 FQGTGA. CDR3 sequence reads: CASSSLVRGTEAFF. The DNA for the CDR3 is TGTGCCAGCAGCTCTCTAGTGCGTGGCACTGAAGCTTTCTTT.

This clone has a single count. CDR3 sequence: CASSLGRGLEQYF. The CDR3 region has the DNA TGTGCCAGCAGCTTAGGGCGGGGTTTGGAGCAGTACTTC. The chain couples TRBV11-2 to TRBJ2-7, with D perhaps TRBD2 (6 bases). Trimming shortened V by 1 base and J by 7 bases, and 11 bases separated the two germline ends. Germline V CDR1 and CDR2: SGHAT, FQNNGV. This CDR3 is 13 amino acids long.

The chain couples TRBV5-8 to TRBJ1-1; TRBD1 agrees at 8 bases. V shed 2 bases and J 4 bases; nucleotides not matched to a gene: 7. Germline CDR1 reads SGHTS; CDR2 reads YDEGEE. This CDR3 is 15 amino acids long. The CDR3 bases are TGTGCCAGCAGCTTAGGGCAGGGGGCGCGCACTGAAGCTTTCTTT. Translating gives CASSLGQGARTEAFF.

The chain joins TRBV5-6 to TRBJ2-3; 7 nucleotides line up with TRBD1. Trimming at V came to 4 bases and at J to 6 bases, leaving 8 bases not matched to a gene. CDR1 and CDR2 (germline): SGHDT, YYEEEE. This CDR3 is 14 amino acids long. The chain's CDR3 is CASSKTGPGDTQYF. For the CDR3, the DNA is TGTGCCAGCAGCAAGACAGGGCCTGGGGATACGCAGTATTTT.

The V call is TRBV18, the J call TRBJ1-1, with D possibly being TRBD1 (5 bases). Between the trimmed V and J ends, which lost 3 bases and 8 bases, there was a span of 16 bases. CDR3 size: 14 residues. Germline values: CDR1 KGHSH, CDR2 LQKENI. The CDR3 DNA is TGTGCCAGCTCACCGATCCGAGACTCAGGGGAAGCTTTCTTT. This sequence encodes CASSPIRDSGEAFF.

The rearrangement links TRBV19 to TRBJ1-2; D is undetermined. CDR3 length equals 11 residues. V lost 4 bases, J lost 7 bases, and 7 bases lay in between. Looked up from germline, CDR1 is LNHDA and CDR2 is SQIVND (reference sequence). The CDR3 loop is CASSTRLGYTF. CDR3 DNA: TGTGCCAGTAGTACCAGGCTTGGCTACACCTTC.

This chain connects TRBV9 to TRBJ2-3; D is perhaps TRBD2 (5 bases). Germline loops: CDR1 SGDLS, CDR2 YYNGEE. CDR3 length equals 16 residues. V was shortened by 4 bases and J by 1 base, with 16 bases between the two germline ends. CDR3 DNA sequence: TGTGCCAGCAGCTCGAGGGCTCGAACGGGCACAGATACGCAGTATTTT. Amino acid sequence: CASSSRARTGTDTQYF.